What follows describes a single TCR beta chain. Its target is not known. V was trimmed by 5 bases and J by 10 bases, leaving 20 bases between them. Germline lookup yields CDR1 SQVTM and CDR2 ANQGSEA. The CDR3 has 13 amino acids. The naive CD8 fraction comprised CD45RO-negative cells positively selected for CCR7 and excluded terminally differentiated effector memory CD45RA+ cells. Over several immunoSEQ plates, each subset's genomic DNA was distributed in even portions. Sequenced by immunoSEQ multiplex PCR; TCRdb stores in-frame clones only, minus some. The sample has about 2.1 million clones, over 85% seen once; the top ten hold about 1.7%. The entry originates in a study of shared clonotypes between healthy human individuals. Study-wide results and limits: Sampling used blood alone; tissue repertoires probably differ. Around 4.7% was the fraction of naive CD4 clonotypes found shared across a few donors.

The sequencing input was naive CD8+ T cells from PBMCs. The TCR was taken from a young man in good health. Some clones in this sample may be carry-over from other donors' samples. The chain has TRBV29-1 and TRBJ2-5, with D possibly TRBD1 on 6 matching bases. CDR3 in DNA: TGCAGCGTTCTAACAGGGTTCGTTCGTGACCAGTACTTC. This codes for CSVLTGFVRDQYF.